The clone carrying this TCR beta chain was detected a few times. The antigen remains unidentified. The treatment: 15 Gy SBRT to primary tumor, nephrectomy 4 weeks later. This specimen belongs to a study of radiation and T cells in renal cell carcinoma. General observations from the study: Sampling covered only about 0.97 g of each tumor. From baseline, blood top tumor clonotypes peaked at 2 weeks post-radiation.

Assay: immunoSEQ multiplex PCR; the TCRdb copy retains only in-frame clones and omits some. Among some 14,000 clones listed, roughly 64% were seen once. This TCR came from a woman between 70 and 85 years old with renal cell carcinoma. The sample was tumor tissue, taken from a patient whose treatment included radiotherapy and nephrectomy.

The CDR3 spells CASSPGDRGYYNEQFF. In nucleotides, the CDR3 is TGTGCCAGCAGTCCAGGGGACAGGGGCTACTACAATGAGCAGTTCTTC. The chain links TRBV27 to TRBJ2-1; the match to TRBD1 covers 10 bases. This CDR3 has 16 residues. After removal of 5 bases from V and 3 bases from J, the junction contained 7 bases not matched to a gene. Germline-derived CDR1 and CDR2 are MNHEY and SMNVEV (reference sequence).